The clone carrying this TCR beta chain has at least ten counts. The target antigen is unknown. The sample belongs to a study of blood T cells in healthy people across ages. A sample-barcoded 5' primer and a J-beta primer mix were used in a second PCR of about 7 to 12 cycles. With 12 random nucleotides, a template-switch adaptor tagged each individual cDNA molecule. TCRdb independently ran MiXCR on the 5' RACE reads; one entry per CDR3 protein. The table records fewer than 1,200,000 distinct CDR3 sequences, roughly a quarter of them present only once. Study results and limitations: Nothing was known about donor CMV status, and this possibly confounded expanded clonotype changes.

Germline V lookup: CDR1 SGHRS, CDR2 YFSETQ. CDR3 length equals 14 residues. The J segment lost 3 bases and the V segment lost 4 bases, leaving 3 bases of the junction unmatched. These records were also assigned to another study, of T cells of mothers and their children. That study adds: Evidence of persistent microchimeric T cell clones was absent.

The receptor was derived from a girl aged 2 to 10 in good health. The sample taken for sequencing was blood. This chain links TRBV5-1 with TRBJ2-3, with 9 nucleotides matching TRBD1. The CDR3, as DNA: TGCGCCAGCAGCCCGGGACAGGGAACAGATACGCAGTATTTT. This codes for CASSPGQGTDTQYF.